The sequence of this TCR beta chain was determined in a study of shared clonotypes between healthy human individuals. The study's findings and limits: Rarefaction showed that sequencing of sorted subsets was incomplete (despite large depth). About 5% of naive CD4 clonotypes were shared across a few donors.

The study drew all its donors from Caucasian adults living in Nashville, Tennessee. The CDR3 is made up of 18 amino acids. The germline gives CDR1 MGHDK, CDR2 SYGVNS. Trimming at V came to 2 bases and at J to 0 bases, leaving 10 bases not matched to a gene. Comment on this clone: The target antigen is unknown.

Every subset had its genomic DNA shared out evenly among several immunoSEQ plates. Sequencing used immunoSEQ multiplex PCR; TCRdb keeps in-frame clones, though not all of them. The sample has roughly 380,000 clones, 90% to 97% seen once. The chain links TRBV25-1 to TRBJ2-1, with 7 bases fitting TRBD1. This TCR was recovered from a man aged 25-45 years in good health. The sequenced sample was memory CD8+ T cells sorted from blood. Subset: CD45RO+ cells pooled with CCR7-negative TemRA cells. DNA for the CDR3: TGTGCCAGCAGTGAACCTTTAGGGGGCCTCTACTCCTACAATGAGCAGTTCTTC. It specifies CASSEPLGGLYSYNEQFF.